Each of the 7 T cell receptor beta chains below was sequenced from the same sample in a study of beta chain features in type 1 diabetes. The entirety of the isolated RNA underwent reverse transcription, so expressed TCRB transcripts were sequenced. Profiling relied on immunoSEQ multiplex PCR, and the TCRdb table lists in-frame clones only, not all of them. The top ten hold around 0.044% of the sample, which has under 400,000 clones, around a fifth seen once. Sequencing was carried out using naive CD4+ T cells from blood. The receptors come from a woman under 30 in good health.

The chain carries TRBV25-1 and TRBJ2-1; the match to TRBD2 covers 9 bases. CDR3 size: 15 residues. The ends lost 3 bases at V and 6 bases at J; junction bases unmatched: 6. The germline CDR1 and CDR2 sequences are MGHDK and SYGVNS. As DNA, the CDR3 is TGTGCCAGCAGTGAGCCTTCTAGCGGGGCCAATGAGCAGTTCTTC. It specifies CASSEPSSGANEQFF. Full variable domain (missing parts from reference TRBV25-1 and TRBJ2-1): EADIYQTPRYLVIGTGKKITLECSQTMGHDKMYWYQQDPGMELHLIHYSYGVNSTEKGDLSSESTVSRIRTEHFPLTLESARPSHTSQYLCASSEPSSGANEQFFGPGTRLTVL.

The chain recombines TRBV30 with TRBJ2-5, with TRBD2 as a possible D gene (6 bases). The CDR3 contains 17 residues. V was pared by 0 bases and J by 4 bases, with 21 bases between. Germline loops: CDR1 GTSNPN, CDR2 SVGIG (reference sequence). The CDR3: CAWSVRGFSRVSETQYF. The CDR3 DNA reads TGTGCCTGGAGTGTACGGGGGTTTAGTCGGGTATCAGAGACCCAGTACTTC. The full variable domain, completed using reference TRBV30 and TRBJ2-5, is SQTIHQWPATLVQPVGSPLSLECTVEGTSNPNLYWYRQAAGRGLQLLFYSVGIGQISSEVPQNLSASRPQDRQFILSSKKLLLSDSGFYLCAWSVRGFSRVSETQYFGPGTRLLVL.

This clone has a handful of counts. V gene TRBV5-4 combines with J gene TRBJ2-7, with 9 bases identical to TRBD2. Germline CDR1 is SGHNT and CDR2 is YYREEE (reference sequence). The CDR3 totals 15 residues. The V segment lost 7 bases and the J segment 3 bases; nucleotides outside the gene matches: 11. The CDR3 nucleotides are TGTGCCAGCTCTCCTCCCGGGACTAGCATCTACGAGCAGTACTTC. Encoded protein: CASSPPGTSIYEQYF.

V is TRBV7-2 and J is TRBJ2-3; D might be TRBD1 (7 bases). Germline CDR1 and CDR2: SGHTA and FQGNSA. V was cut by 3 bases and J by 1 base, with 14 bases left in between. The length of the CDR3 is 16 residues. The CDR3: CASSFGQGGGTDTQYF. CDR3 nucleotide sequence: TGTGCCAGCAGCTTCGGCCAGGGGGGAGGCACAGATACGCAGTATTTT.

The sample holds a few counts of this clone. This sequence joins TRBV4-2 and TRBJ2-5, with a weak D call TRBD2 (5 bases). Trimming left V 5 bases short and J 5 bases short, with 18 bases between. The CDR3 has 15 amino acids. CDR1 is LGHNA, CDR2 YNFKEQ, per germline. In nucleotides, the CDR3 is TGTGCCAGCAGCACGAATGACCGGGGTGGGGAGACCCAGTACTTC. This sequence encodes CASSTNDRGGETQYF.

The chain uses TRBV12-5 and TRBJ1-3, with D tentatively TRBD1 (5 bases). Between the trimmed V and J ends, which lost 1 base and 4 bases, there was a span of 5 bases. This CDR3 has 13 residues. Germline-derived CDR1 and CDR2 are LGHNT and FRNRAP. The CDR3 nucleotides read TGTGCTAGTGGTTTGGGGACAGGAAACACCATATATTTT. Translating it yields CASGLGTGNTIYF.

The rearrangement uses TRBV11-2 and TRBJ2-5, with D unclear. Germline values: CDR1 SGHAT, CDR2 FQNNGV. With 2 bases removed from V and 5 bases from J, the gap between germline ends came to 9 bases. The CDR3 extends over 13 amino acids. The CDR3 reads CASSLRPGETQYF. In DNA, the CDR3 is TGTGCCAGCAGCTTACGACCCGGGGAGACCCAGTACTTC.